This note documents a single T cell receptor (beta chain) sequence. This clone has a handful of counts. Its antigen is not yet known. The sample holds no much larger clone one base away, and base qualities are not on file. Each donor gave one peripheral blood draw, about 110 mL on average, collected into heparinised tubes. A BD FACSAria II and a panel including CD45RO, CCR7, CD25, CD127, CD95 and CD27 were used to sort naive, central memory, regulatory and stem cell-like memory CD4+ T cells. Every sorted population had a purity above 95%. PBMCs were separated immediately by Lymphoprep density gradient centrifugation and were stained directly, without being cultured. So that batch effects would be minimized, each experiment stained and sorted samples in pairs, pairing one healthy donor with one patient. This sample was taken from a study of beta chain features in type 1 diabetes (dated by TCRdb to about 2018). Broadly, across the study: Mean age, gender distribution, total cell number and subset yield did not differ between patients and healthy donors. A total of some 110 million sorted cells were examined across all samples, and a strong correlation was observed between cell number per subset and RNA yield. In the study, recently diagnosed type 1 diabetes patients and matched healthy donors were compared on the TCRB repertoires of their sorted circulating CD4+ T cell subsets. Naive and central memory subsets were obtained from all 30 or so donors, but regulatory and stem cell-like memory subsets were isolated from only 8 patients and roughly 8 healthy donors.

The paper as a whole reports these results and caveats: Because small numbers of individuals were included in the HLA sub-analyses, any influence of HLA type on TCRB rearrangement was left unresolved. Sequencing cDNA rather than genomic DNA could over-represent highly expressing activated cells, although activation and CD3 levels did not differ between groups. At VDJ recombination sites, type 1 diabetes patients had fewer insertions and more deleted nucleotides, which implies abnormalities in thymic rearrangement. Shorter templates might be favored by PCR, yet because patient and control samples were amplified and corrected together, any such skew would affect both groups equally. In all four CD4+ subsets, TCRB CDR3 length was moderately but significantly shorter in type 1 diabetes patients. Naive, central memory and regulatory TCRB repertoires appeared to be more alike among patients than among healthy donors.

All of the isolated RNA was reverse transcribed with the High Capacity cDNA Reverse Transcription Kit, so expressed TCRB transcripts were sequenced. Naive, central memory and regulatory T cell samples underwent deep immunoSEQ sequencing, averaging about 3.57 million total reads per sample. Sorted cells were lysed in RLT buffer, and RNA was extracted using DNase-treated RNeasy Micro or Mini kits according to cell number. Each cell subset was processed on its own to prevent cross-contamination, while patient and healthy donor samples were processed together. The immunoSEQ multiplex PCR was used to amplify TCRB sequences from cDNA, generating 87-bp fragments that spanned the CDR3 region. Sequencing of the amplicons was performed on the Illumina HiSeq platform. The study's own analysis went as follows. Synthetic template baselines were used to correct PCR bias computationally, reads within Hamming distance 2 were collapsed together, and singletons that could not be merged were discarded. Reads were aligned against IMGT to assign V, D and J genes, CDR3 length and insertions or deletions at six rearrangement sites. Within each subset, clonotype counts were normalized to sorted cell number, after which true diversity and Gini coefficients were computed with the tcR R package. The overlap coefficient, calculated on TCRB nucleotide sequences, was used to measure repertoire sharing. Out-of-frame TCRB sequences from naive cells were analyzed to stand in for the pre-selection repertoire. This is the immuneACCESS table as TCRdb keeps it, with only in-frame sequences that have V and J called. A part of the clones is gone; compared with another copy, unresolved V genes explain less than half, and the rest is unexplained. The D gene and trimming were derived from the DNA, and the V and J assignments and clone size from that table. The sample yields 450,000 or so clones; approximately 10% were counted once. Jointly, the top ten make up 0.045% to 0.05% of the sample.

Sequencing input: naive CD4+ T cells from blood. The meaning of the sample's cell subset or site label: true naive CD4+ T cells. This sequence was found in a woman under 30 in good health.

The CDR3 has the sequence CASSQGAETYNEQFF. The DNA sequence is as follows: TGCGCCAGCAGCCAAGGGGCAGAAACCTACAATGAGCAGTTCTTC. The chain is made from TRBV4-1 and TRBJ2-1; a confident D gene designation cannot be given. V sheds 1 base and J sheds 2 bases, leaving 9 bases between their ends. Per the germline V gene, MGHRA is the CDR1 and YSYEKL is the CDR2. The CDR3 runs 15 residues from the cysteine to the phenylalanine. The DNA shown is the 45-base CDR3, in frame from base 1.